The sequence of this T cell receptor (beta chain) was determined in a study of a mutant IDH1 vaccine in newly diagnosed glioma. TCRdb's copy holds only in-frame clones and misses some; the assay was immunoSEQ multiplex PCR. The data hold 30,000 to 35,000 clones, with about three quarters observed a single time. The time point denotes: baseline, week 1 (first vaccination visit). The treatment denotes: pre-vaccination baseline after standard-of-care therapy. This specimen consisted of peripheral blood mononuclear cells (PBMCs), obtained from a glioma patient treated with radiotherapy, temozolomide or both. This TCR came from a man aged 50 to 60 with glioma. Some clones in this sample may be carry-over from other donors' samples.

DNA for the CDR3: TGCAGCGCCTCGACAGACTCCTACGAGCAGTACTTC. Amino acid sequence: CSASTDSYEQYF. The chain uses TRBV29-1 and TRBJ2-7; D perhaps matches TRBD1 (5 bases). Trimming took off 7 bases at V and 0 bases at J, with 10 bases between the two ends. CDR3 length: 12 amino acids. Germline CDR1 is SQVTM and CDR2 is ANQGSEA.